These 4 T cell receptor beta chains came from one sample sequenced in a study of blood T cell repertoires in COVID-19. Assay used: immunoSEQ multiplex PCR; TCRdb lists only in-frame clones, some missing. The data contain under 450,000 clones, over 65% of them singletons. The sample was peripheral blood. These receptors all come from a human donor with acute or convalescent COVID-19. The donor label of this sample is uncertain.

The sample holds a few counts of this clone. The chain is built from TRBV6-6 and TRBJ2-7, with D tentatively TRBD2 (6 bases). This CDR3 region has 14 residues. Germline lookup yields CDR1 MNHNY and CDR2 SVGAGI (reference sequence). V was shortened by 7 bases and J by 3 bases, with 16 bases between the two germline ends. CDR3 DNA: TGTGCCAGCATGCGGGACTTAGACCGCTACGAGCAGTACTTC. It encodes CASMRDLDRYEQYF.

The genes are TRBV18 and TRBJ2-2, with 8 bases aligning to TRBD2. The junction had 17 bases not matched to a gene; V was cut back by 1 base and J by 1 base. Germline V gene data show CDR1 as KGHSH and CDR2 as LQKENI. CDR3 length: 21 amino acids. CDR3 residues: CASSPLAVPLRSGGNTGELFF. DNA of the CDR3: TGTGCCAGCTCACCACTCGCAGTCCCCCTCAGGAGCGGGGGGAACACCGGGGAGCTGTTTTTT. Variable domain in full (rest from reference TRBV18 and TRBJ2-2): NAGVMQNPRHLVRRRGQEARLRCSPMKGHSHVYWYRQLPEEGLKFMVYLQKENIIDESGMPKERFSAEFPKEGPSILRIQQVVRGDSAAYFCASSPLAVPLRSGGNTGELFFGEGSRLTVL.

This rearrangement joins TRBV5-8 to TRBJ1-3; TRBD1 matches 8 bases. The CDR3 runs to 15 residues. V lost 0 bases, J lost 5 bases, and 4 bases stayed unmatched. The germline V gene has CDR1 SGHTS and CDR2 YDEGEE. This CDR3 reads CASSLADRERNTIYF. CDR3 DNA sequence: TGTGCCAGCAGCTTGGCGGACAGGGAAAGAAACACCATATATTTT.

CDR3 region: CASSGKMIQPQHF. CDR3 in DNA: TGTGCCAGCAGCGGGAAGATGATTCAGCCCCAGCATTTT. The gene calls are TRBV2 and TRBJ1-5; D gene unclear. The germline CDR1 and CDR2 sequences are SNHLY and FYNNEI. V lost 6 bases, J lost 6 bases, and 12 bases lay in between. There are 13 residues in the CDR3.